The 21 T cell receptor beta chains presented below share a single source sample, sequenced in a study of cytomegalovirus exposure and HLA in healthy donors. Produced via immunoSEQ multiplex PCR; TCRdb's table is partial and in-frame only. The sample carries more than 300,000 clones, roughly 88% recorded once. The sequencing input was PBMCs. The receptors derive from a woman between 18 and 29 years old in good health and CMV-seronegative.

The CDR3 reads CASSWTWAGATYNEQFF. The CDR3 region has the DNA TGTGCCAGCAGCTGGACCTGGGCGGGAGCTACCTACAATGAGCAGTTCTTC. The J gene is TRBJ2-1, the V gene TRBV7-9; 7 bases fit TRBD2. The V segment lost 4 bases and the J segment 2 bases; nucleotides outside the gene matches: 11. The CDR3 loop spans 17 amino acids. Per the germline V gene, CDR1 is SEHNR and CDR2 is FQNEAQ (reference sequence).

The chain uses TRBV7-2 and TRBJ2-7, with D possibly matching TRBD1 (6 bases). Germline lookup yields CDR1 SGHTA and CDR2 FQGNSA. V was shortened by 1 base and J by 7 bases, with 14 bases between the two germline ends. This CDR3 contains 14 residues. The chain's CDR3 is CASSLGGLLGEQYF. CDR3 in DNA: TGTGCCAGCAGCTTAGGGGGGCTCCTAGGAGAGCAGTACTTC. The whole variable domain, filled in from reference TRBV7-2 and TRBJ2-7, reads GAGVSQSPSNKVTEKGKDVELRCDPISGHTALYWYRQSLGQGLEFLIYFQGNSAPDKSGLPSDRFSAERTGGSVSTLTIQRTQQEDSAVYLCASSLGGLLGEQYFGPGTRLTVT.

The V gene is TRBV15, the J gene TRBJ1-4, with D uncertain. CDR3 length: 15 amino acids. The germline CDR1 and CDR2 sequences are LNHNV and YYDKDF (reference sequence). V dropped 1 base and J dropped 0 bases, with 6 bases sitting between them. CDR3 nucleotide sequence: TGTGCCACCAGCAGAGTCGGGACAACTAATGAAAAACTGTTTTTT. This sequence encodes CATSRVGTTNEKLFF. Supplemented by reference TRBV15 and TRBJ1-4, the full variable domain reads DAMVIQNPRYQVTQFGKPVTLSCSQTLNHNVMYWYQQKSSQAPKLLFHYYDKDFNNEADTPDNFQSRRPNTSFCFLDIRSPGLGDTAMYLCATSRVGTTNEKLFFGSGTQLSVL.

The chain carries TRBV28 and TRBJ2-7; 14 nucleotides match TRBD2. V dropped 5 bases and J dropped 5; count of bases not matched to a gene: 14. Germline CDR1 is MDHEN and CDR2 is SYDVKM. CDR3 length: 18 residues. The CDR3 DNA sequence: TGTGCCAGCAGTCTACCCCCCCGGACTAGCGGGAGGAACCACGAGCAGTACTTC. The encoded protein is CASSLPPRTSGRNHEQYF.

This chain joins TRBV28 and TRBJ2-2; D is perhaps TRBD2 (7 bases). Germline assignment: CDR1 MDHEN and CDR2 SYDVKM. There are 14 residues in the CDR3. V gave up 6 bases and J gave up 5 bases, with 13 bases separating them. Here the CDR3 DNA reads TGTGCCAGCAGCCCCGAGGGGGGGACCGGGGAGCTGTTTTTT. Amino acid sequence: CASSPEGGTGELFF.

This clone has a handful of counts. A junction end diverges from the germline sequence, so it may reflect a read error. The V gene is TRBV7-7, the J gene TRBJ2-5; D call uncertain. Looked up from germline, CDR1 is SSHAT and CDR2 is FNYEAQ (reference sequence). CDR3 size: 13 residues. CDR3 loop: CASSFGRGETQYF. The CDR3 bases are TGTGCTAGCAGCTTCGGCCGAGGAGAGACCCAGTACTTC.

The genes are TRBV5-6 and TRBJ2-1, with D hard to call. CDR3 length equals 13 residues. CDR1 is SGHDT, CDR2 YYEEEE, per germline. V gave up 4 bases and J gave up 4 bases, with 9 bases separating them. Written as DNA, the CDR3 is TGTGCCAGCAGCCCGGAGAGTTACAATGAGCAGTTCTTC. This gives the protein CASSPESYNEQFF.

The gene calls are TRBV7-9 and TRBJ1-2; 7 nucleotides agree with TRBD1. J lost 2 bases, V lost 6 bases, and 9 bases had no gene match. This CDR3 comprises 15 residues. Germline V gene data show CDR1 as SEHNR and CDR2 as FQNEAQ (reference sequence). CDR3 sequence: CASREGQDQNYGYTF. For the CDR3, the DNA is TGTGCCAGCAGGGAAGGACAGGACCAAAACTATGGCTACACCTTC.

The chain joins TRBV6-6 to TRBJ1-5, with D perhaps TRBD1 (6 bases). Germline loops: CDR1 MNHNY, CDR2 SVGAGI (reference sequence). V lost 3 bases, J lost 1 base, and 10 bases lay in between. The CDR3 contains 15 residues. The CDR3 sequence is CASSYSGQSNQPQHF. The CDR3, as DNA: TGTGCCAGCAGTTATTCTGGACAGAGCAATCAGCCCCAGCATTTT.

This clone was seen a single time. The V gene is TRBV28, the J gene TRBJ2-3, with D perhaps matching TRBD1 (6 bases). Trimming stripped 5 bases from V and 7 bases from J, with 16 bases between. CDR1 and CDR2 from the germline V gene are MDHEN and SYDVKM. The CDR3 consists of 14 residues. The chain's CDR3 is CASSPYVQGYTQYF. As DNA, the CDR3 is TGTGCCAGCAGTCCTTATGTACAGGGATATACGCAGTATTTT. The whole variable domain, filled in from reference TRBV28 and TRBJ2-3, reads DVKVTQSSRYLVKRTGEKVFLECVQDMDHENMFWYRQDPGLGLRLIYFSYDVKMKEKGDIPEGYSVSREKKERFSLILESASTNQTSMYLCASSPYVQGYTQYFGPGTRLTVL.

This clone occurred a few times. The chain links TRBV7-9 to TRBJ1-5; D might be TRBD1 (6 bases). Germline V gene data show CDR1 as SEHNR and CDR2 as FQNEAQ (reference sequence). The CDR3 is 17 residues long. The ends were cut back, 7 bases at V and 2 bases at J, with 21 bases in the middle. CDR3 sequence: CASNQLGGGTGNQPQHF. In DNA form, the CDR3 reads TGTGCCAGCAACCAATTGGGAGGGGGAACGGGCAATCAGCCCCAGCATTTT.

The rearrangement joins TRBV5-1 to TRBJ1-1; D is possibly TRBD1 (5 bases). V was cut by 5 bases and J by 3 bases, with 14 bases left in between. The CDR3 covers 14 residues. Germline V lookup: CDR1 SGHRS, CDR2 YFSETQ. DNA for the CDR3: TGCGCCAGCAGGCCAGGGTCCGGAGACACTGAAGCTTTCTTT. It specifies CASRPGSGDTEAFF.

The chain has TRBV7-2 and TRBJ2-1, with TRBD2 matching over 7 bases. CDR1 and CDR2 (germline): SGHTA, FQGNSA. The junction had 8 bases not matched to a gene; V was cut back by 5 bases and J by 1 base. This CDR3 is 16 amino acids long. Here the CDR3 reads CASSPKSGTSYNEQFF. The CDR3 DNA reads TGTGCCAGCAGCCCCAAGAGCGGGACTTCCTACAATGAGCAGTTCTTC.

The chain has TRBV28 and TRBJ2-7; possible D gene TRBD2, 5 bases. With 7 bases removed from V and 7 bases from J, the gap between germline ends came to 11 bases. This CDR3 has 11 amino acids. The germline V gene encodes CDR1 MDHEN and CDR2 SYDVKM. Written as DNA, the CDR3 is TGTGCCAGCATCCGGGGTGGAGAGCAGTACTTC. Translating it yields CASIRGGEQYF.

The chain combines TRBV29-1 with TRBJ2-5; maybe TRBD1 (8 bases). Trimming pared 7 bases from V and 5 bases from J, leaving 20 bases between. CDR1 and CDR2 (germline): SQVTM, ANQGSEA. The CDR3 loop spans 14 amino acids. CDR3 sequence (DNA): TGCAGCGGCCGACCGGACAGGGAGGGGGAGACCCAGTACTTC. Translation gives CSGRPDREGETQYF.

This sequence joins TRBV27 and TRBJ1-1; D ambiguous. Germline-derived CDR1 and CDR2 are MNHEY and SMNVEV (reference sequence). The CDR3 length is 12 residues. The ends were cut back, 7 bases at V and 1 base at J, with 7 bases in the middle. The chain's CDR3 is CASTSQNTEAFF. The CDR3 DNA is TGTGCCAGCACCTCACAGAACACTGAAGCTTTCTTT.

The chain recombines TRBV7-9 with TRBJ2-7; D may be TRBD1 (5 bases). The germline V and J ends were trimmed by 2 bases and 6 bases, with 11 bases remaining between them. Germline CDR1 SEHNR, CDR2 FQNEAQ (reference sequence). The CDR3 is made up of 13 amino acids. The CDR3 region is CASSLQGPSEQYF. The CDR3, as DNA: TGTGCCAGCAGCTTACAGGGTCCTTCCGAGCAGTACTTC.

The chain uses TRBV27 and TRBJ2-1, with 10 bases lining up with TRBD2. In germline, CDR1 is MNHEY, CDR2 SMNVEV (reference sequence). The CDR3 spans 17 residues. Trimming removed 7 bases from V and 2 bases from J; junction bases left unmatched: 11. In DNA form, the CDR3 reads TGTGCCAGCACCTCCCGGTCTAGCGGGGGTACCTACAATGAGCAGTTCTTC. It encodes CASTSRSSGGTYNEQFF.

The chain is built from TRBV11-3 and TRBJ1-1; perhaps TRBD1 as D (5 bases). Trimming pared 5 bases from V and 4 bases from J, leaving 17 bases between. The CDR3 is made up of 15 amino acids. The germline V gene encodes CDR1 SGHNT and CDR2 YENEEA. Here the CDR3 reads CASSRGGVQGTEAFF. DNA for the CDR3: TGTGCCAGCAGCCGAGGTGGGGTCCAGGGCACTGAAGCTTTCTTT.

CDR3 region: CASSLGQGAYNEQFF. CDR3 bases: TGTGCCAGCAGCTTAGGACAGGGAGCCTACAATGAGCAGTTCTTC. The chain joins TRBV11-3 to TRBJ2-1; 7 bases are shared with TRBD1. Germline V gives CDR1 SGHNT, CDR2 YENEEA. The V and J ends lost 1 base and 2 bases, in that order; junction bases with no gene match: 2. CDR3 length: 15 residues.

The genes are TRBV30 and TRBJ1-1, with 10 bases aligning to TRBD1. The junction had 1 base not matched to a gene; V was cut back by 2 bases and J by 1 base. Per germline, CDR1 GTSNPN and CDR2 SVGIG (reference sequence). The CDR3 loop spans 14 amino acids. The CDR3 nucleotides read TGTGCCTGGAGTAGACAGGGGGCGAACACTGAAGCTTTCTTT. This translates into CAWSRQGANTEAFF.